A selection of T cell receptor beta chains follows, all from one sample in a study of CD8 T cells in ankylosing spondylitis. A single record per CDR3 protein comes from TCRdb applying MiXCR to the 5' RACE reads. The table shows about 540,000 distinct CDR3 sequences, with approximately 11% occurring only once. Sequencing used blood, either unsorted or a sorted T cell fraction (not recorded which). These receptors came from a male donor with ankylosing spondylitis. Each CDR3 is given with its conserved first and last residue. D genes are given only for firm matches. Size is stated for part of the rows, as once, few or many counts, or as a class when the clone is expanded.

V gene: TRBV10-3; D gene: TRBD2; clone size: -; J gene: TRBJ2-1; CDR3 protein: CAISGGGSGRTYNEQFF; CDR3 DNA: TGTGCCATCAGTGGGGGGGGGAGCGGGAGGACCTACAATGAGCAGTTCTTC
V gene: TRBV5-1; D gene: TRBD1; clone size: -; J gene: TRBJ2-2; CDR3 protein: CASSLEGQVTAGELFF; CDR3 DNA: TGCGCCAGCAGCTTGGAAGGACAGGTAACGGCCGGGGAGCTGTTTTTT
V gene: TRBV7-9; D gene: TRBD1; clone size: -; J gene: TRBJ2-5; CDR3 protein: CASSPGQGATQYF; CDR3 DNA: TGTGCCAGCAGCCCAGGACAGGGAGCGACCCAGTACTTC
V gene: TRBV20-1; D gene: TRBD1; clone size: -; J gene: TRBJ2-5; CDR3 protein: CSASGQGKNLRETQYF; CDR3 DNA: TGCAGTGCTTCGGGACAGGGTAAAAATTTAAGAGAGACCCAGTACTTC
V gene: TRBV2; D gene: -; clone size: -; J gene: TRBJ1-5; CDR3 protein: CASSLQPDRNQPQHF; CDR3 DNA: TGTGCCAGCAGTCTCCAGCCGGATCGGAATCAGCCCCAGCATTTT
V gene: TRBV11-2; D gene: TRBD2; clone size: -; J gene: TRBJ2-7; CDR3 protein: CASSSPSGSSYEQYF; CDR3 DNA: TGTGCCAGCAGCTCCCCTAGCGGGTCCTCCTACGAGCAGTACTTC
V gene: TRBV30; D gene: -; clone size: -; J gene: TRBJ1-5; CDR3 protein: CAWSVSGNQPQHF; CDR3 DNA: TGTGCCTGGAGTGTATCAGGCAATCAGCCCCAGCATTTT
V gene: TRBV12-3/TRBV12-4; D gene: TRBD1; clone size: -; J gene: TRBJ2-7; CDR3 protein: CASRPAGTGNYEQYF; CDR3 DNA: TGTGCCAGCAGGCCCGCCGGGACAGGAAACTACGAGCAGTACTTC
V gene: TRBV3-1; D gene: -; clone size: -; J gene: TRBJ2-1; CDR3 protein: CASSQMGADNEQFF; CDR3 DNA: TGTGCCAGCAGCCAAATGGGCGCCGACAATGAGCAGTTCTTC
V gene: TRBV20-1; D gene: TRBD2; clone size: -; J gene: TRBJ2-2; CDR3 protein: CSAGLGRLAGPTGELFF; CDR3 DNA: TGCAGTGCGGGCCTCGGGCGTCTAGCGGGACCCACCGGGGAGCTGTTTTTT
V gene: TRBV3-1; D gene: TRBD1; clone size: few; J gene: TRBJ2-5; CDR3 protein: CASSYHRGALGTQYF; CDR3 DNA: TGTGCCAGCAGCTACCACAGGGGGGCCTTAGGGACCCAGTACTTC
V gene: TRBV6-6; D gene: TRBD1; clone size: -; J gene: TRBJ2-1; CDR3 protein: CASGTGLYNEQFF; CDR3 DNA: TGTGCCAGCGGGACAGGGCTTTACAATGAGCAGTTCTTC
V gene: TRBV19; D gene: TRBD2; clone size: few; J gene: TRBJ2-2; CDR3 protein: CASSVPGLASPGELFF; CDR3 DNA: TGTGCCAGTAGTGTTCCGGGACTAGCGAGTCCCGGGGAGCTGTTTTTT